The entry below gives a single TCR beta chain sequence along with its context. Its specificity is unknown. The record originates from a study of cytomegalovirus exposure and HLA in healthy donors. Points from the study as a whole: Immune exposure information comprised only CMV serostatus. Excluded: some indistinguishable V segments such as TRBV6-2 and TRBV6-3. Later genetic work tied a missense DCLRE1C variant to beta-chain V and J trimming.

The PCR contained 60 Vbeta and 13 Jbeta primers. Libraries were prepared by immunoSEQ multiplex PCR; TCRdb keeps only in-frame clonotypes and omits some of them. In the table there are around 200,000 clones, more than 75% of which are singletons. With 7 bases clipped from V and 2 bases from J, the junction kept 3 bases outside the gene matches. The CDR3 extends over 13 amino acids. CDR1 is SNHLY, CDR2 FYNNEI, per germline. The clonotype was recovered from a woman aged 40-49 years in good health and CMV-seronegative. Sequencing used PBMCs. The V and J genes are TRBV2 and TRBJ2-7; 9 nucleotides match TRBD1. This CDR3 reads CASKGTGTYEQYF. The CDR3 nucleotides are TGTGCCAGCAAGGGGACAGGGACCTACGAGCAGTACTTC.